These T cell receptor beta chains were read from a single sample in a study of T cell changes during pregnancy in multiple sclerosis. Libraries were prepared by immunoSEQ multiplex PCR; TCRdb keeps only in-frame clonotypes and omits some of them. The top ten clones hold under 7% of a sample with about 120,000 clones, 90% to 95% of them seen once. The sequencing here drew on peripheral blood, taken before pregnancy. These TCRs come from a female donor with multiple sclerosis, enrolled in a pregnancy study. Both conserved end residues are part of each CDR3. The listing skips clone size in some rows; elsewhere it reads once, few, many or a size class.

size	V	CDR3
NA	TRBV7-3	CASSLVASGVSGANVLTF
once	TRBV19	CASRKTHESYEQYF
NA	TRBV7-9	CASSLAGQRSYTF
once	TRBV30	CAWIGTSGPHYNEQFF
NA	TRBV18	CASSPPQGPGTEAFF
NA	TRBV27	CASSQGQGPTYEQYF
NA	TRBV11-2	CASSPNLGTANYGYTF
NA	TRBV2	CASSYRGLPTDTQYF
NA	TRBV5-1	CASSSLGPGRSDTGELFF
NA	TRBV7-3	CASSLRAGVDTQYF
NA	TRBV19	CASSVDRKYEQYF
NA	TRBV29-1	CSVGNGAGNQPQHF
NA	TRBV9	CASSVALAGGPNEQFF
NA	TRBV5-1	CASSLARAGDPYEQYF
NA	TRBV27	CASSHGPAEQFF
NA	TRBV5-5	CASSLDPVQPQHF
NA	TRBV13	CASSSSGERGKETQYF
NA	TRBV7-9	CASSLAGGGRGRYEQYF
many	TRBV30	CAWSVRTTEAFF
NA	TRBV27	CASSSGLAGVENEQFF
NA	TRBV2	CASRYRVLGAEAFF